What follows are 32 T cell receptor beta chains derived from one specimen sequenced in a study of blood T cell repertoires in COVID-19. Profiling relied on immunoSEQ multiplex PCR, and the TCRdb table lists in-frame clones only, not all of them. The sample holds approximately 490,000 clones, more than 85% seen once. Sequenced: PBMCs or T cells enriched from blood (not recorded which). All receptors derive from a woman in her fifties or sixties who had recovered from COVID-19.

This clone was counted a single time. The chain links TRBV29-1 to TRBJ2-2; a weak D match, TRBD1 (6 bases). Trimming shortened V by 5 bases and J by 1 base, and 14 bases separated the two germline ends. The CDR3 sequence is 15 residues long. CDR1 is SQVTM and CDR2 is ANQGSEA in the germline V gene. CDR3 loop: CSVTGLAKNTGELFF. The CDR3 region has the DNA TGCAGCGTTACAGGGTTAGCTAAGAACACCGGGGAGCTGTTTTTT.

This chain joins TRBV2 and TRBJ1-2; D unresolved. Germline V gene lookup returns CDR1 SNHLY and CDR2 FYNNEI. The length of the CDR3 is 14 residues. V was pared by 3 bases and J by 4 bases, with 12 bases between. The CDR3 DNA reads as TGTGCCAGCAGTGAGGAGGTTGGAGGCTATGGCTACACCTTC. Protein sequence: CASSEEVGGYGYTF.

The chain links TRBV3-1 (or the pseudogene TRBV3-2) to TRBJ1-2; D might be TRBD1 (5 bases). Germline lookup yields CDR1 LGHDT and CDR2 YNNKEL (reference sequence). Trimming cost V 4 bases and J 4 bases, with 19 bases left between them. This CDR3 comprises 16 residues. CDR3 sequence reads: CASSPKPSQGGYGYTF. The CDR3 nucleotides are TGTGCCAGCAGCCCGAAACCCTCGCAGGGTGGCTATGGCTACACCTTC.

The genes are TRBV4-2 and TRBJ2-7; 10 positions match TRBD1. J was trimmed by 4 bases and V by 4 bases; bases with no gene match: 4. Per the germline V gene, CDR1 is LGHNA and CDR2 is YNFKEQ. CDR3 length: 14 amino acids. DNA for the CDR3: TGTGCCAGCAGCCCTGGGACAGGGGATTACGAGCAGTACGTC. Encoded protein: CASSPGTGDYEQYV.

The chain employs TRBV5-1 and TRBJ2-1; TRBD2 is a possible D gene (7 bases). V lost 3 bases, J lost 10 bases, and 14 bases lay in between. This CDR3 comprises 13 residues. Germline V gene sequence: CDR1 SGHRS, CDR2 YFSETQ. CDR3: CASSSASGTEQFF. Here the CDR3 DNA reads TGCGCCAGCAGCTCTGCGAGCGGGACAGAGCAGTTCTTC. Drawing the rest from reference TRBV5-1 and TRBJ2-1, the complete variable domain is KAGVTQTPRYLIKTRGQQVTLSCSPISGHRSVSWYQQTPGQGLQFLFEYFSETQRNKGNFPGRFSGRQFSNSRSEMNVSTLELGDSALYLCASSSASGTEQFFGPGTRLTVL.

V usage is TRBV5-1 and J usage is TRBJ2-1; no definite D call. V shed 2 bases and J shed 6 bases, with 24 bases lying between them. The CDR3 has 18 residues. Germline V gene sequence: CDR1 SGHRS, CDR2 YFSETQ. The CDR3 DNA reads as TGCGCCAGCAGCTTCCCAGCCCTCAGACTGAAGCAGACCAATGAGCAGTTCTTC. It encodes CASSFPALRLKQTNEQFF.

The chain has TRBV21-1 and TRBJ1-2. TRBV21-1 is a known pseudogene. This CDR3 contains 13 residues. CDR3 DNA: TGTGCCAGCAGCCCCGAGCACCTCTATGGCTACACCTTC. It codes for CASSPEHLYGYTF.

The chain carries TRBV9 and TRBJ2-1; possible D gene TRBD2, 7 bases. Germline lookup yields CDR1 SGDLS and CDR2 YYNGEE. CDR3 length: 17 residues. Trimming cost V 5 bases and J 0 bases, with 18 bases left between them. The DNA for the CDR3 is TGTGCCAGCAGTGCCCGCGAGGGGGGGAGCTCCTACAATGAGCAGTTCTTC. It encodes CASSAREGGSSYNEQFF.

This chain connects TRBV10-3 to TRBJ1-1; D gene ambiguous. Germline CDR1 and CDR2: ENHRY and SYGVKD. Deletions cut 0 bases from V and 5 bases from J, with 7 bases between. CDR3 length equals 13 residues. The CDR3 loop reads CAISESKRTEAFF. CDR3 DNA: TGTGCCATCAGTGAGTCGAAGAGAACTGAAGCTTTCTTT.

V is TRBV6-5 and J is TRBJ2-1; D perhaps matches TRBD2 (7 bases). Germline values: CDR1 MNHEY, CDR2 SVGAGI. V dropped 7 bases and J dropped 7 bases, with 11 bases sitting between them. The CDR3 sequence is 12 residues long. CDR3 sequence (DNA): TGTGCCAGCACCCGGGGGGCGAATGAGCAGTTCTTC. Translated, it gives CASTRGANEQFF.

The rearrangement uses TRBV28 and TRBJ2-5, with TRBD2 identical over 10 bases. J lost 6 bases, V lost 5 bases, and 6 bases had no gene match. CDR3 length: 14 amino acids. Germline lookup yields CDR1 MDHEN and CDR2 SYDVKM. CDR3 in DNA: TGTGCCAGCAGTCAAGCGGGGGGGCTAAAGACCCAGTACTTC. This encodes CASSQAGGLKTQYF.

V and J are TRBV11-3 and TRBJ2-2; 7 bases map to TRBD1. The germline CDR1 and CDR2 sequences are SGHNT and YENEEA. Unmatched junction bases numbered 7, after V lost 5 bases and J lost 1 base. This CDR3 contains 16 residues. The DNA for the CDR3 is TGTGCCAGCAGCCCCCTGTGGACAGGGAACACCGGGGAGCTGTTTTTT. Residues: CASSPLWTGNTGELFF.

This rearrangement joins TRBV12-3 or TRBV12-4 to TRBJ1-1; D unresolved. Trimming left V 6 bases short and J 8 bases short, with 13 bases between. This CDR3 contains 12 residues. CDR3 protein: CASSPSHREAFF. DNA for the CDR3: TGTGCCAGCAGCCCATCACACCGAGAAGCTTTCTTT.

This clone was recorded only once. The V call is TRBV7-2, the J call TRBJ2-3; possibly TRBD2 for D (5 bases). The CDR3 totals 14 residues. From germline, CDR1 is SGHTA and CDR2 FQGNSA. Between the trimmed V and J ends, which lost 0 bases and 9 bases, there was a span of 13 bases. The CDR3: CASSLAELTITQYF. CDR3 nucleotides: TGTGCCAGCAGCTTAGCGGAGTTGACTATCACGCAGTATTTT. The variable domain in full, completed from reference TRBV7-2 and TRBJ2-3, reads GAGVSQSPSNKVTEKGKDVELRCDPISGHTALYWYRQSLGQGLEFLIYFQGNSAPDKSGLPSDRFSAERTGGSVSTLTIQRTQQEDSAVYLCASSLAELTITQYFGPGTRLTVL.

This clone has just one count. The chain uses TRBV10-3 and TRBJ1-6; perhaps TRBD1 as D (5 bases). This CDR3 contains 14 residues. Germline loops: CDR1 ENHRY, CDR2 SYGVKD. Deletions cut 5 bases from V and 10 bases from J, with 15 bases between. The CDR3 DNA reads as TGTGCCATCAGTATCTCGGGGGAGGAATCACCCCTCCACTTT. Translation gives CAISISGEESPLHF.

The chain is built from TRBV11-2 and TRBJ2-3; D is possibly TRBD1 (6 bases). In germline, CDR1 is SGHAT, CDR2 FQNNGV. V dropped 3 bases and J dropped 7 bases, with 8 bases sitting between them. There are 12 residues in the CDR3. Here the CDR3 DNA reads TGTGCCAGCAGCTTGACAGGAAATACGCAGTATTTT. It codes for CASSLTGNTQYF.

The CDR3 DNA is TGTGCCAGCAGCCGGGATCTAAGTGTCCCCAACGAGCAGTACTTC. Translation gives CASSRDLSVPNEQYF. V gene TRBV2 combines with J gene TRBJ2-7; D is possibly TRBD2 (5 bases). Trimming removed 6 bases from V and 5 bases from J, with 20 bases in between. CDR1 and CDR2 (germline): SNHLY, FYNNEI. The CDR3 is 15 amino acids.

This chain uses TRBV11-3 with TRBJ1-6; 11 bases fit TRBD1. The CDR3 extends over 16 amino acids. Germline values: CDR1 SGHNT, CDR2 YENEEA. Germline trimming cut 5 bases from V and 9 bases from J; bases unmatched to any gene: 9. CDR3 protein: CASSQGQGASVSPLHF. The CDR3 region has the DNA TGTGCCAGCAGCCAAGGACAGGGGGCCTCAGTTTCACCCCTCCACTTT.

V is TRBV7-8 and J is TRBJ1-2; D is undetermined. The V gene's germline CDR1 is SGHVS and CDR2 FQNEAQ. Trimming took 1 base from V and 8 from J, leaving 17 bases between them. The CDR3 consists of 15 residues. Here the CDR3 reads CASSLGLRASFGYTF. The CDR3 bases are TGTGCCAGCAGCTTAGGACTCAGAGCCTCTTTCGGCTACACCTTC.

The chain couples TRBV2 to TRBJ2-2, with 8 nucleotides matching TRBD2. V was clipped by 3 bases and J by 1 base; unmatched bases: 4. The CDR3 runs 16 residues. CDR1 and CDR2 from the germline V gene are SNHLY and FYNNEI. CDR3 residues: CASSDLSGVNTGELFF. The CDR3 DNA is TGTGCCAGCAGTGATCTTAGCGGGGTGAACACCGGGGAGCTGTTTTTT.

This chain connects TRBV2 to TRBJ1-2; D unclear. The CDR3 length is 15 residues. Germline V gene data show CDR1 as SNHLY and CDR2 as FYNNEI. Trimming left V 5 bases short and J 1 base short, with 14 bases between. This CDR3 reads CASSPEQQFNYGYTF. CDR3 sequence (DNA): TGTGCCAGCAGTCCGGAGCAGCAATTTAACTATGGCTACACCTTC.

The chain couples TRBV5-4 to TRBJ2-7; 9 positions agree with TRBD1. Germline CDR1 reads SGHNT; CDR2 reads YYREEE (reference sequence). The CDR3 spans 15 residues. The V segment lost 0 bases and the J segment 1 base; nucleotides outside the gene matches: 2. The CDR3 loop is CASSLGGTGSYEQYF. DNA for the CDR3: TGTGCCAGCAGCTTGGGGGGGACAGGGTCCTACGAGCAGTACTTC.

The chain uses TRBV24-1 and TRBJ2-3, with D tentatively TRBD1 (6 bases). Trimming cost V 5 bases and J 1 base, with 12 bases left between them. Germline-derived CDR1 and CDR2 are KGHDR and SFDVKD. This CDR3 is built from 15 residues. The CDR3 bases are TGTGCCACCAGTGCCCCCAGGGGAGGCACAGATACGCAGTATTTT. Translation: CATSAPRGGTDTQYF.

CDR3 nucleotide sequence: TGTGCCAGCAGCTTAGTCCTACGACTAGCGGGGGCTACAGATACGCAGTATTTT. Its protein is CASSLVLRLAGATDTQYF. This chain links TRBV7-2 with TRBJ2-3; 12 bases align to TRBD2. CDR1 is SGHTA and CDR2 is FQGNSA in the germline V gene. CDR3 size: 18 residues. With 1 base clipped from V and 3 bases from J, the junction kept 8 bases outside the gene matches. The whole variable domain, remainder taken from reference TRBV7-2 and TRBJ2-3, is GAGVSQSPSNKVTEKGKDVELRCDPISGHTALYWYRQSLGQGLEFLIYFQGNSAPDKSGLPSDRFSAERTGGSVSTLTIQRTQQEDSAVYLCASSLVLRLAGATDTQYFGPGTRLTVL.

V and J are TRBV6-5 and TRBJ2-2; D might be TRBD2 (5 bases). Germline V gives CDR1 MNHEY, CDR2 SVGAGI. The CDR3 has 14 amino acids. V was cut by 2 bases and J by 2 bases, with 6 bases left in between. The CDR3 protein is CASSYPSNTGELFF. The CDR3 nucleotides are TGTGCCAGCAGTTACCCTAGCAACACCGGGGAGCTGTTTTTT.

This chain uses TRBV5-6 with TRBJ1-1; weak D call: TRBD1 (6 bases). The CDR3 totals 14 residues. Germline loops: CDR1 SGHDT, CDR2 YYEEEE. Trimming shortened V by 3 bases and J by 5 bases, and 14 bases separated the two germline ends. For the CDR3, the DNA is TGTGCCAGCAGCTCCCGTAGGGGGGGGACTGAAGCTTTCTTT. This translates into CASSSRRGGTEAFF.

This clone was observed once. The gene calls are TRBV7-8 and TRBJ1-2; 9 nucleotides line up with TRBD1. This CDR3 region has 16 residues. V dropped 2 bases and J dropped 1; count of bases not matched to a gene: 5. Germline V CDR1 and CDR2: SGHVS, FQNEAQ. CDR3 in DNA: TGTGCCAGCAGCTTACGTCGGGACAGGGTTAACTATGGCTACACCTTC. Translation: CASSLRRDRVNYGYTF.

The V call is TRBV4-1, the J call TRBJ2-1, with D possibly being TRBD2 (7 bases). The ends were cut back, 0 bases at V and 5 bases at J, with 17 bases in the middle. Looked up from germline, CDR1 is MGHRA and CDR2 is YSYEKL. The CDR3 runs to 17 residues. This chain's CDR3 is CASSQDGWGGVDNEQFF. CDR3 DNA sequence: TGCGCCAGCAGCCAAGATGGGTGGGGGGGCGTTGACAATGAGCAGTTCTTC.

CDR3 coding DNA: TGCGCCAGCAGCCTATCGACAGGGGTAAACGAGCAGTACGTC. This codes for CASSLSTGVNEQYV. The genes are TRBV5-1 and TRBJ2-7; 8 nucleotides align to TRBD1. V shed 4 bases and J 5 bases; nucleotides not matched to a gene: 8. Per the germline V gene, CDR1 is SGHRS and CDR2 is YFSETQ. The CDR3 spans 14 residues.

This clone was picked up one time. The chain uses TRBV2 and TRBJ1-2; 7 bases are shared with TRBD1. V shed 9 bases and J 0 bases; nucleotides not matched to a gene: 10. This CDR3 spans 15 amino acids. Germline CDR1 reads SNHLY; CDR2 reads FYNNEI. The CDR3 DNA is TGTGCCAGGAAGAACCCGGGACAGCCTAACTATGGCTACACCTTC. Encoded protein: CARKNPGQPNYGYTF.

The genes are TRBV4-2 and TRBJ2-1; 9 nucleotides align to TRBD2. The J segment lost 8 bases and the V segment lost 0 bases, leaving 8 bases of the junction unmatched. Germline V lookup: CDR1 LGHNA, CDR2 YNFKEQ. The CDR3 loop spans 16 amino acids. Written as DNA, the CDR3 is TGTGCCAGCAGCCAAGAGGGGCGGGGGGGCGTGCATGAGCAGTTCTTC. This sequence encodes CASSQEGRGGVHEQFF.

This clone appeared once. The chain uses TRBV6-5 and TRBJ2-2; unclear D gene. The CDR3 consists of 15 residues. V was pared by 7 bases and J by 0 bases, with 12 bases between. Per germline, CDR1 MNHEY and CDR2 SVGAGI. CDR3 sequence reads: CASTLGRPNTGELFF. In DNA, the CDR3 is TGTGCCAGCACTCTGGGCAGGCCGAACACCGGGGAGCTGTTTTTT.